These 20 T cell receptor beta chains were sequenced from one sample in a study of metastatic and nonmetastatic thyroid tumors. TCRdb used MiXCR to call clones anew from the PCR reads. The sample includes tens of thousands of clones, around 33% of them seen just once. Thyroid surgery was performed in patients who had received no treatment beforehand. The sequenced material came from tumor tissue. Source of these receptors: a female donor with papillary thyroid cancer or a benign thyroid nodule (not recorded which). Some clones in this sample may be carry-over from other donors' samples.

V is TRBV7-9 and J is TRBJ1-2, with D unresolved. Germline V gene sequence: CDR1 SEHNR, CDR2 FQNEAQ (reference sequence). The CDR3 spans 15 residues. Trimming took 5 bases from V and 0 from J, leaving 13 bases between them. CDR3 DNA sequence: TGTGCCAGCAGCCCCTGGGAGGTTCCTAACTATGGCTACACCTTC. Encoded protein: CASSPWEVPNYGYTF.

The rearrangement links TRBV28 to TRBJ2-1, with 13 nucleotides matching TRBD2. Germline V gene sequence: CDR1 MDHEN, CDR2 SYDVKM. The CDR3 has 15 residues. J gave up 8 bases and V 5 bases, and 6 bases lay outside the gene matches. The CDR3 reads CASSPGLAGAYEQFF. DNA for the CDR3: TGTGCCAGCAGTCCCGGACTAGCGGGGGCCTATGAGCAGTTCTTC.

Comments on this clone: At one end, the junction sequence differs from germline, possibly due to a read error. The V gene is TRBV20-1, the J gene TRBJ2-1, with D possibly TRBD2 on 5 matching bases. The CDR3 contains 14 residues. Germline V gives CDR1 DFQATT, CDR2 SNEGSKA (reference sequence). CDR3 region: CSARDYKNYNEQFF. DNA of the CDR3: TGCAGTGCCAGAGACTATAAGAACTACAATGAGCAGTTCTTC.

The V and J genes are TRBV7-2 and TRBJ2-7, with 7 nucleotides matching TRBD2. CDR1 and CDR2 from the germline V gene are SGHTA and FQGNSA. This CDR3 has 14 residues. The V gene end was trimmed by 6 bases and the J gene end by 1 base; junction bases not matched to a gene: 6. CDR3 loop: CASRSIGGSYEQYF. DNA for the CDR3: TGTGCCAGCAGGTCTATCGGGGGGTCCTACGAGCAGTACTTC.

This clone was seen a few times. The V and J genes are TRBV4-3 and TRBJ2-6; possibly TRBD2 for D (5 bases). CDR3 length: 16 residues. Trimming cost V 0 bases and J 0 bases, with 6 bases left between them. CDR1 LGHNA and CDR2 YSLEER come from the germline V gene. Written as DNA, the CDR3 is TGCGCCAGCAGCCAAGATCGGGGCTCTGGGGCCAACGTCCTGACTTTC. Translated, it gives CASSQDRGSGANVLTF.

There are a few counts of this clone. This chain joins TRBV28 and TRBJ1-4; maybe TRBD1 (5 bases). V lost 6 bases and J 3 bases, leaving 11 bases between the germline ends. The germline V gene encodes CDR1 MDHEN and CDR2 SYDVKM. The CDR3 spans 14 residues. The CDR3 nucleotides read TGTGCCAGCAGCAAAAAAGGGGCTAATGAAAAACTGTTTTTT. Translation: CASSKKGANEKLFF.

The chain joins TRBV20-1 to TRBJ1-2; 7 bases are shared with TRBD1. This CDR3 region has 14 residues. J was trimmed by 4 bases and V by 6 bases; bases with no gene match: 11. CDR1 and CDR2 from the germline V gene are DFQATT and SNEGSKA (reference sequence). The CDR3 DNA is TGCAGTGCCGACAGGGACGGGGGCGGCTATGGCTACACCTTC. Translating gives CSADRDGGGYGYTF.

V is TRBV5-1 and J is TRBJ2-1, with D possibly being TRBD2 (5 bases). The CDR3 extends over 12 amino acids. Trimming took 7 bases from V and 9 from J, leaving 14 bases between them. The germline V gene has CDR1 SGHRS and CDR2 YFSETQ. The CDR3 here is CASAPGSSEQFF. The CDR3 nucleotides read TGCGCCAGCGCCCCGGGGTCGAGTGAGCAGTTCTTC.

V gene TRBV28 combines with J gene TRBJ1-5, with D unresolved. Germline assignment: CDR1 MDHEN and CDR2 SYDVKM. V lost 2 bases to trimming and J lost 7 bases, with 6 bases between them. The CDR3 is 12 amino acids. Written as DNA, the CDR3 is TGTGCCAGCAGTTTAACCAAACAGCCCCAGCATTTT. Protein sequence: CASSLTKQPQHF.

This clone was seen only once. The chain recombines TRBV11-2 with TRBJ1-1; D gene uncertain. Trimming left V 1 base short and J 4 bases short, with 7 bases between. The length of the CDR3 is 13 residues. The germline V gene encodes CDR1 SGHAT and CDR2 FQNNGV. CDR3 region: CASSLGRSTEAFF. Here the CDR3 DNA reads TGTGCCAGCAGCTTAGGGCGCAGCACTGAAGCTTTCTTT.

The rearrangement links TRBV7-8 to TRBJ2-2; D perhaps matches TRBD1 (5 bases). This CDR3 region has 14 residues. Between the trimmed V and J ends, which lost 8 bases and 1 base, there was a span of 11 bases. Looked up from germline, CDR1 is SGHVS and CDR2 is FQNEAQ. The CDR3 spells CASLGVRNTGELFF. The DNA of the CDR3 is TGTGCCAGCCTAGGGGTTAGGAACACCGGGGAGCTGTTTTTT. The full variable domain, rest sourced from reference TRBV7-8 and TRBJ2-2, is GAGVSQSPRYKVAKRGQDVALRCDPISGHVSLFWYQQALGQGPEFLTYFQNEAQLDKSGLPSDRFFAERPEGSVSTLKIQRTQQEDSAVYLCASLGVRNTGELFFGEGSRLTVL.

V gene TRBV6-1 combines with J gene TRBJ2-7; the match to TRBD1 covers 9 bases. Per the germline V gene, CDR1 is MNHNS and CDR2 is SASEGT. V lost 6 bases, J lost 1 base, and 7 bases stayed unmatched. CDR3 size: 15 residues. CDR3 DNA: TGTGCCAGCAGAGCCCCGGGACAGGGTTCCTACGAGCAGTACTTC. As protein: CASRAPGQGSYEQYF.

A few counts support this clone. This chain links TRBV12-3 or TRBV12-4 with TRBJ2-3; tentatively, D is TRBD1 (6 bases). The germline V and J ends were trimmed by 1 base and 2 bases, with 10 bases remaining between them. The length of the CDR3 is 15 residues. CDR3 sequence (DNA): TGTGCCAGCAGTTTAGGGACAGTGCACACAGATACGCAGTATTTT. Amino acid sequence: CASSLGTVHTDTQYF.

DNA of the CDR3: TGTGCCAGCAGCTTATACGGGGGGCTTGCCAATTCACCCCTCCACTTT. It specifies CASSLYGGLANSPLHF. V and J are TRBV7-3 and TRBJ1-6, with a weak D call TRBD1 (6 bases). The CDR3 consists of 16 residues. Germline V gene data show CDR1 as SGHTA and CDR2 as FQGTGA. V was cut by 2 bases and J by 7 bases, with 15 bases left in between.

This clone was counted only a few times. V usage is TRBV27 and J usage is TRBJ2-3; D is unclear. CDR1 and CDR2 from the germline V gene are MNHEY and SMNVEV (reference sequence). This CDR3 comprises 14 residues. Trimming pared 5 bases from V and 3 bases from J, leaving 12 bases between. The CDR3 loop is CASSRHQVTDTQYF. The CDR3 DNA follows: TGTGCCAGCAGTCGACACCAAGTGACAGATACGCAGTATTTT.

This clone was counted a few times. For the CDR3, the DNA is TGTGCCAGCAGGGCTAGCGGGGGCCTCTACAATGAGCAGTTCTTC. The encoded protein is CASRASGGLYNEQFF. The rearrangement links TRBV6-1 to TRBJ2-1; 10 nucleotides match TRBD2. Germline CDR1 MNHNS, CDR2 SASEGT. This CDR3 has 15 amino acids. Trimming removed 6 bases from V and 3 bases from J; junction bases left unmatched: 5.

This clone was recorded only once. The chain recombines TRBV5-1 with TRBJ2-6; D is unresolved. CDR1 and CDR2 (germline): SGHRS, YFSETQ. V lost 4 bases, J lost 1 base, and 12 bases lay in between. This CDR3 spans 16 amino acids. The CDR3 sequence is CASSPPWGSGANVLTF. CDR3 in DNA: TGCGCCAGCAGCCCCCCTTGGGGATCTGGGGCCAACGTCCTGACTTTC.

The V gene is TRBV5-1, the J gene TRBJ2-6, with D possibly matching TRBD1 (6 bases). Per the germline V gene, CDR1 is SGHRS and CDR2 is YFSETQ. The CDR3 sequence is 15 residues long. V was clipped by 1 base and J by 4 bases, with 9 bases between them. CDR3: CASSLSGTGANVLTF. CDR3 nucleotide sequence: TGCGCCAGCAGCTTGTCGGGGACAGGGGCCAACGTCCTGACTTTC.

The V call is TRBV5-1, the J call TRBJ2-6; D gene unclear. The CDR3 covers 14 residues. The V end lost 3 bases, the J end lost 4 bases, and 8 bases lay between the germline ends. Germline V gives CDR1 SGHRS, CDR2 YFSETQ. CDR3 loop: CASSWGAGANVLTF. The CDR3 DNA reads as TGCGCCAGCAGCTGGGGTGCCGGGGCCAACGTCCTGACTTTC.

This rearrangement joins TRBV27 to TRBJ2-5, with 8 bases matching TRBD2. From germline, CDR1 is MNHEY and CDR2 SMNVEV (reference sequence). This CDR3 is built from 11 residues. The DNA for the CDR3 is TGTCCCGCCGGGGGGGCTGAGACCCAGTACTTC. This sequence encodes CPAGGAETQYF.